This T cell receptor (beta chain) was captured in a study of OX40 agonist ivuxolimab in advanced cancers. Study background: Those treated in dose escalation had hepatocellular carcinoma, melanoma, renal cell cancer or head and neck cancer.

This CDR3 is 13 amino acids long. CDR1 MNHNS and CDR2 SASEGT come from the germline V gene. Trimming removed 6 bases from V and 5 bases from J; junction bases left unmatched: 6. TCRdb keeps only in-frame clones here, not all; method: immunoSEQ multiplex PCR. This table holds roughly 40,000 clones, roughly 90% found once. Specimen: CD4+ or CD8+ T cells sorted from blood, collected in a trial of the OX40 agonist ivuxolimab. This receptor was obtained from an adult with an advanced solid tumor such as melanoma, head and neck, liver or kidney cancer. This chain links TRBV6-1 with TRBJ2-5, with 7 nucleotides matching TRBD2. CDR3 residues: CASSPSGTETQYF. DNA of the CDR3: TGTGCCAGCAGCCCAAGCGGGACTGAGACCCAGTACTTC.